A single sample gave rise to the 12 T cell receptor beta chains below, sequenced in a study of cytomegalovirus exposure and HLA in healthy donors. Use of 60 Vbeta and 13 Jbeta primers characterized the PCR. Sequenced by immunoSEQ multiplex PCR; TCRdb stores in-frame clones only, minus some. Among some 190,000 clones listed, under 85% were seen once. Sequencing input: PBMCs. The source is a woman under 30 in good health and CMV-seronegative.

V is TRBV19 and J is TRBJ1-4, with a weak D call TRBD1 (5 bases). Germline V lookup: CDR1 LNHDA, CDR2 SQIVND (reference sequence). This CDR3 spans 15 amino acids. V lost 5 bases and J 3 bases, leaving 13 bases between the germline ends. Written as DNA, the CDR3 is TGTGCCAGTAGTCCGGACACGTACCCTAATGAAAAACTGTTTTTT. Amino acid sequence: CASSPDTYPNEKLFF.

In its sample, this clone was seen once. The gene calls are TRBV5-1 and TRBJ1-1; D perhaps matches TRBD1 (5 bases). There are 13 residues in the CDR3. Trimming left V 0 bases short and J 7 bases short, with 10 bases between. Germline V gene lookup returns CDR1 SGHRS and CDR2 YFSETQ. The CDR3 DNA is TGCGCCAGCAGCTTGGGTTTGGACAATGAAGCTTTCTTT. It yields the protein CASSLGLDNEAFF.

This clone was detected only once. The chain joins TRBV6-5 to TRBJ2-7, with 12 bases that match TRBD2. The germline gives CDR1 MNHEY, CDR2 SVGAGI. With V trimmed by 10 bases and J by 7 bases, 8 bases remained unmatched. This CDR3 comprises 13 residues. DNA of the CDR3: TGTGCCACTAGCGGGAGGGAGAGCGATGAGCAGTACTTC. It codes for CATSGRESDEQYF.

The chain uses TRBV27 and TRBJ2-7, with D possibly matching TRBD2 (5 bases). The CDR3 is 13 amino acids. Deletions cut 3 bases from V and 4 bases from J, with 10 bases between. Per germline, CDR1 MNHEY and CDR2 SMNVEV (reference sequence). CDR3 loop: CASSFRGSYEQYF. Here the CDR3 DNA reads TGTGCCAGCAGTTTTAGAGGGAGTTACGAGCAGTACTTC.

V is TRBV10-3 and J is TRBJ2-7; possibly TRBD1 for D (5 bases). Germline V lookup: CDR1 ENHRY, CDR2 SYGVKD. V was pared by 6 bases and J by 4 bases, with 19 bases between. The CDR3 extends over 15 amino acids. CDR3 nucleotide sequence: TGTGCCATCAGCACAGGAGACCAGGGTGGGTACGAGCAGTACTTC. It yields the protein CAISTGDQGGYEQYF.

This chain connects TRBV2 to TRBJ2-3, with 9 bases aligning to TRBD2. Germline V gene sequence: CDR1 SNHLY, CDR2 FYNNEI. This CDR3 is built from 15 residues. After removal of 5 bases from V and 2 bases from J, the junction contained 5 bases not matched to a gene. Written as DNA, the CDR3 is TGTGCCAGCAGTAAGCGGGGGGTCGTCACAGATACGCAGTATTTT. This gives the protein CASSKRGVVTDTQYF.

This clone has only one observation. This chain joins TRBV15 and TRBJ2-7; possibly TRBD2 for D (6 bases). The CDR3 has 15 amino acids. Trimming left V 3 bases short and J 9 bases short, with 21 bases between. The germline V gene encodes CDR1 LNHNV and CDR2 YYDKDF (reference sequence). CDR3 nucleotide sequence: TGTGCCACCAGCAGGACGACTAGGCTAGGGGACCGGCAGTACTTC. Residues: CATSRTTRLGDRQYF. Full variable domain (rest looked up from reference TRBV15 and TRBJ2-7): DAMVIQNPRYQVTQFGKPVTLSCSQTLNHNVMYWYQQKSSQAPKLLFHYYDKDFNNEADTPDNFQSRRPNTSFCFLDIRSPGLGDTAMYLCATSRTTRLGDRQYFGPGTRLTVT.

This clone has just a few counts. V is TRBV9 and J is TRBJ2-7, with 7 bases matching TRBD2. Germline CDR1 and CDR2: SGDLS and YYNGEE. The CDR3 contains 15 residues. V lost 0 bases to trimming and J lost 3 bases; unmatched junction nucleotides: 6. CDR3 sequence: CASSVGDYRIYEQYF. CDR3 bases: TGTGCCAGCAGCGTAGGGGACTACCGCATCTACGAGCAGTACTTC.

The rearrangement uses TRBV28 and TRBJ1-1; possibly TRBD1 for D (6 bases). The V gene's germline CDR1 is MDHEN and CDR2 SYDVKM. This CDR3 spans 15 amino acids. The ends were cut back, 8 bases at V and 1 base at J, with 17 bases in the middle. CDR3 sequence (DNA): TGTGCCAGCTCTCTGGGGGGGCGGGGGAACACTGAAGCTTTCTTT. This sequence encodes CASSLGGRGNTEAFF.

The rearrangement links TRBV19 to TRBJ2-5; D not certain. The germline gives CDR1 LNHDA, CDR2 SQIVND (reference sequence). Trimming cost V 2 bases and J 4 bases, with 8 bases left between them. The CDR3 loop spans 13 amino acids. This CDR3 is CASSISTAETQYF. Here the CDR3 DNA reads TGTGCCAGTAGTATATCAACAGCAGAGACCCAGTACTTC.

V and J are TRBV9 and TRBJ2-5, with D unresolved. The J call may be faulty, since TRBJ2-7 better matches the DNA end. The germline V gene has CDR1 SGDLS and CDR2 YYNGEE. The CDR3 totals 13 residues. The CDR3, as DNA: TGTGCCAGCAGCGTAGGCCTGTCGTACGAGCAGTACTTC. Its protein product is CASSVGLSYEQYF.

The J gene is TRBJ1-1, the V gene TRBV19; unclear D gene. The V end lost 5 bases, the J end lost 0 bases, and 13 bases lay between the germline ends. This CDR3 is built from 15 residues. Per the germline V gene, CDR1 is LNHDA and CDR2 is SQIVND (reference sequence). CDR3 nucleotide sequence: TGTGCCAGTAGTGTTGGCGGTGGCTTGAACACTGAAGCTTTCTTT. Its protein product is CASSVGGGLNTEAFF.